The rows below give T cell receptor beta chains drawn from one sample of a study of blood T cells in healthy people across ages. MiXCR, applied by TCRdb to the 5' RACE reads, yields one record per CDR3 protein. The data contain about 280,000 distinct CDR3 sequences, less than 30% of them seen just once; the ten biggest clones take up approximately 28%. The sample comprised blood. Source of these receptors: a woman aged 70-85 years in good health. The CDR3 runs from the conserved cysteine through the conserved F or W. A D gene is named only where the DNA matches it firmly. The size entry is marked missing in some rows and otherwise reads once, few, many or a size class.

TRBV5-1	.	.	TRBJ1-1	CASSLEGLAFF	TGCGCCAGCAGCTTGGAGGGGTTGGCTTTCTTT
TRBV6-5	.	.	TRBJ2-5	CASRTRNNIQETQYF	TGTGCCAGCAGAACCCGTAACAACATCCAAGAGACCCAGTACTTC
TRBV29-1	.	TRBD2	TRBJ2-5	CSVGIAGGRETQYF	TGCAGCGTTGGGATAGCGGGGGGCCGGGAGACCCAGTACTTC
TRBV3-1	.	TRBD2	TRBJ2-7	CASSPVGGSYEQYF	TGTGCCAGCAGCCCCGTGGGGGGGTCGTACGAGCAGTACTTC
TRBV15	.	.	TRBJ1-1	CATSRESNTEAFF	TGTGCCACCAGCAGAGAGAGCAACACTGAAGCTTTCTTT
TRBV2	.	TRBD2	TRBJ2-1	CASSGGLVGGNEQFF	TGTGCCAGCAGTGGGGGACTAGTTGGCGGGAATGAGCAGTTCTTC
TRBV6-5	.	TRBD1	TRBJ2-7	CASSRTGGRNEQYF	TGTGCCAGCAGTCGAACAGGGGGTAGGAACGAGCAGTACTTC
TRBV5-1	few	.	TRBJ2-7	CASRLSPGHEQYF	TGCGCCAGCAGGCTTTCCCCAGGCCACGAGCAGTACTTC
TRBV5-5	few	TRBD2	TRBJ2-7	CASSRRTSGSSYEQYF	TGTGCCAGCAGCCGTAGGACTAGCGGGAGCTCCTACGAGCAGTACTTC
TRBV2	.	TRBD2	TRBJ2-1	CASDLLAGAVEQFF	TGTGCCAGCGACTTGCTAGCGGGAGCGGTTGAGCAGTTCTTC
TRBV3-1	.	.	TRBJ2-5	CASSPTMQETQYF	TGTGCCAGCAGCCCAACAATGCAAGAGACCCAGTACTTC